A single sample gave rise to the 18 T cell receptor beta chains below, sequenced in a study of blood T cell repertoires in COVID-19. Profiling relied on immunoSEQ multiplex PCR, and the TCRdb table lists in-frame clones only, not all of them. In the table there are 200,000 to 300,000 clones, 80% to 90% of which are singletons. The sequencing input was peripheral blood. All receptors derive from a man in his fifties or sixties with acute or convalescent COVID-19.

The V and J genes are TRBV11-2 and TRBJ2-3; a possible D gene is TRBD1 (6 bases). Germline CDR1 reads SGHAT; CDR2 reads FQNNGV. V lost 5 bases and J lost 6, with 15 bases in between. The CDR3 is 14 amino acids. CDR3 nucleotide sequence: TGTGCCAGCAGCCAGGACAGAGGCCGGGATACGCAGTATTTT. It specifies CASSQDRGRDTQYF.

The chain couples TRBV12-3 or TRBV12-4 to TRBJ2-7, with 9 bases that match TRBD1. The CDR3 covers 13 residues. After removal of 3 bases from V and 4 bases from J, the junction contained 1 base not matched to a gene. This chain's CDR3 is CASSFGTGYEQYF. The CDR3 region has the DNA TGTGCCAGCAGTTTCGGGACAGGGTACGAGCAGTACTTC.

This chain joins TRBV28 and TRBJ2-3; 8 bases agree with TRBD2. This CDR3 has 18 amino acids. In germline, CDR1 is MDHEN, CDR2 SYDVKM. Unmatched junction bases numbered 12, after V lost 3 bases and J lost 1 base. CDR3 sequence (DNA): TGTGCCAGCAGTTTTGTAGCGGGAATCGGGATGGGCACAGATACGCAGTATTTT. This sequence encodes CASSFVAGIGMGTDTQYF. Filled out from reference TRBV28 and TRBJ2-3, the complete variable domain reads DVKVTQSSRYLVKRTGEKVFLECVQDMDHENMFWYRQDPGLGLRLIYFSYDVKMKEKGDIPEGYSVSREKKERFSLILESASTNQTSMYLCASSFVAGIGMGTDTQYFGPGTRLTVL.

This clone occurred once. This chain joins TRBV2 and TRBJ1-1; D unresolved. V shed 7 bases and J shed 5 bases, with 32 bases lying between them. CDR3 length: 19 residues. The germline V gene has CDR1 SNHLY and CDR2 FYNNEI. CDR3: CASILGRVLHVRGLTEAFF. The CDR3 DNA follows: TGTGCCAGCATTCTTGGGAGAGTGTTGCATGTCAGAGGACTTACTGAAGCTTTCTTT.

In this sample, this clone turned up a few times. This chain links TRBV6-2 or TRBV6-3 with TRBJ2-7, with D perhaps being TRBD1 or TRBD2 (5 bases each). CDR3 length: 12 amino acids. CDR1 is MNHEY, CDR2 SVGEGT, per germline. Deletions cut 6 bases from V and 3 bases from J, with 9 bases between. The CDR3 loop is CASSRGFYEQYF. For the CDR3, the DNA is TGTGCCAGCAGCCGGGGCTTCTACGAGCAGTACTTC.

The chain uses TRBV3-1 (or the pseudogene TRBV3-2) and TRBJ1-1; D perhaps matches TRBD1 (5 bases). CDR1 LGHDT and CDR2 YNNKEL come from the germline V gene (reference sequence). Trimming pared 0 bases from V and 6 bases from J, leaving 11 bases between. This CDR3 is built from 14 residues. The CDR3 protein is CASSQDLGVPEAFF. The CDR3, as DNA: TGTGCCAGCAGCCAAGATCTAGGGGTTCCTGAAGCTTTCTTT.

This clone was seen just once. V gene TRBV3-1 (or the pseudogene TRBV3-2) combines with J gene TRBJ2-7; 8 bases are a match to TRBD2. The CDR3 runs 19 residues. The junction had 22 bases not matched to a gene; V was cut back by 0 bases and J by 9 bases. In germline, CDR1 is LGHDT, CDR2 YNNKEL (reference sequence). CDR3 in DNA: TGTGCCAGCAGCCAAGATTTGAAGCGGGAGAGGAGGGCGCCTACGTTGCAGTACTTC. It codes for CASSQDLKRERRAPTLQYF.

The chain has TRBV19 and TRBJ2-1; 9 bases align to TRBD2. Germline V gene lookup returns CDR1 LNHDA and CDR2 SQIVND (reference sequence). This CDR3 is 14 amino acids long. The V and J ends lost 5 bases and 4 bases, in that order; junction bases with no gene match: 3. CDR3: CASSRSGGYNEQFF. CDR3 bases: TGTGCCAGTAGTCGTAGCGGGGGATACAATGAGCAGTTCTTC.

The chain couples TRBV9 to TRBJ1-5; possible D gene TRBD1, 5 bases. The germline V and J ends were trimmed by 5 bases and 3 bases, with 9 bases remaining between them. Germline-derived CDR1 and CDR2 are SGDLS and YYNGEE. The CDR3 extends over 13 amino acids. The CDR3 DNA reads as TGTGCCAGCAGTGACAGTTTCAATCAGCCCCAGCATTTT. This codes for CASSDSFNQPQHF.

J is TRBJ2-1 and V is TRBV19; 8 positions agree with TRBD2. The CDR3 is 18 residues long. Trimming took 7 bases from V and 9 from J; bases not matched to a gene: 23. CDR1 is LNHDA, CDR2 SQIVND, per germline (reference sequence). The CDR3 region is CASTTLGRRGTRIFEQFF. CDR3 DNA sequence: TGTGCCAGTACCACACTCGGCCGGCGGGGGACTAGGATCTTTGAGCAGTTCTTC.

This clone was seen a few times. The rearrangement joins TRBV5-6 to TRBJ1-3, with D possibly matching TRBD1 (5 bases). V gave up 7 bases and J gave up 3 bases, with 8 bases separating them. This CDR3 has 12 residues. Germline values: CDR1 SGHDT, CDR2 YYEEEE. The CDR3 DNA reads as TGTGCCAGCCACGGGGGTGGAAACACCATATATTTT. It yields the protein CASHGGGNTIYF.

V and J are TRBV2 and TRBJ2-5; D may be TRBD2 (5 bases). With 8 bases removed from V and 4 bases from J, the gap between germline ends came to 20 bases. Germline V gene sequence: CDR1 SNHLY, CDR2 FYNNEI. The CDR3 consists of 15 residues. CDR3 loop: CASSDSRVLGETQYF. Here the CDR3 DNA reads TGTGCCAGCTCAGACTCGAGGGTACTAGGAGAGACCCAGTACTTC.

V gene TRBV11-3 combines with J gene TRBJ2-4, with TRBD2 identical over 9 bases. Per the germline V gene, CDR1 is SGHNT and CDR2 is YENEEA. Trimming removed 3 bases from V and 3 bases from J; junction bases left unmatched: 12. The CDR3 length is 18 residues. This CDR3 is CASSFPGVREGGKNIQYF. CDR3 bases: TGTGCCAGCAGCTTCCCTGGGGTGCGGGAGGGTGGCAAAAACATTCAGTACTTC.

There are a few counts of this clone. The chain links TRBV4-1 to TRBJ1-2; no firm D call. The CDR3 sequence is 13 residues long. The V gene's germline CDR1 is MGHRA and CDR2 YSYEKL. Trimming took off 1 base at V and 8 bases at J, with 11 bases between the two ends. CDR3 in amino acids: CASSQALGPGYTF. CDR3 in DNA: TGCGCCAGCAGCCAAGCCTTGGGCCCCGGCTACACCTTC.

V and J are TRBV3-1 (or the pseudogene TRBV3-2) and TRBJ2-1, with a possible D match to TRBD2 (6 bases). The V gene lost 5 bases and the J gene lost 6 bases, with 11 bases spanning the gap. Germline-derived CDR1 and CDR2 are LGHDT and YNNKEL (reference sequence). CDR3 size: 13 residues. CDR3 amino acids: CASSAGLSNEQFF. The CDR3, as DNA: TGTGCCAGCAGCGCGGGACTCAGCAATGAGCAGTTCTTC.

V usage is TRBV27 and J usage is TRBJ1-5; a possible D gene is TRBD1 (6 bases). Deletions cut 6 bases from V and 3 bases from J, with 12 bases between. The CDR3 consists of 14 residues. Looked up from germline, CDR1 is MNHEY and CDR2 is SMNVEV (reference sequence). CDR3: CASRKDRFNQPQHF. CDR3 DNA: TGTGCCAGCAGGAAGGACAGATTCAATCAGCCCCAGCATTTT.

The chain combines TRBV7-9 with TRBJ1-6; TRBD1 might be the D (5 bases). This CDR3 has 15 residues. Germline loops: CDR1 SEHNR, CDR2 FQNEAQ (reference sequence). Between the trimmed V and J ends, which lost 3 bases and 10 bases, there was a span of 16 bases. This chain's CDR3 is CASSFGATAASPLHF. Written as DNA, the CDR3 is TGTGCCAGCAGCTTTGGGGCCACGGCGGCCTCACCCCTCCACTTT.

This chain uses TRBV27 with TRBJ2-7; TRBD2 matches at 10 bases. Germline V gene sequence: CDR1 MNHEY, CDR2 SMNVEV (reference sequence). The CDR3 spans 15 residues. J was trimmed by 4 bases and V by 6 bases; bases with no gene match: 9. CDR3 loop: CASRRSGGAEYEQYF. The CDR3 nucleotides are TGTGCCAGCAGACGAAGCGGGGGGGCAGAATACGAGCAGTACTTC.